The present T cell receptor beta chain was sequenced within a study of blood T cell repertoires in COVID-19 (dated by TCRdb to 2018 to 2020). Regarding the research as a whole: Samples covering the acute and convalescent phases of COVID-19 were provided by collaborators in the United States, Italy and Spain. The prospective study material was composed of cDNA or gDNA derived from T cells, B-cell-depleted T cells, or PBMCs. Deeply sampled blood TCRbeta repertoires from subjects exposed to, actively infected with, or recovered from COVID-19 were included in the dataset. The repertoires were released in a freely available public database intended as a resource for research on the immune response to SARS-CoV-2. Samples were obtained from the ongoing ImmuneRACE study (first 160 participants) and from over 1,000 subjects provided by 6 global collaborators. Nearly every sample came with metadata listing a de-identified subject ID, COVID-19 status, age in years and sex. Where HLA class I and class II types were available, the types were taken from metadata supplied by the sample provider, not from assay-based typing.

The investigation overall reported the following: Clinical and demographic metadata were provided uncurated, with the amount varying by source and participant.

The CDR3 sequence holds 13 residues, the cysteine and phenylalanine included. Just the 39-base CDR3 DNA is kept, in frame starting at base 1. Sequences SGHNT (CDR1) and YYREEE (CDR2) are obtained from the germline V gene (reference sequence). Ends trimmed: V by 5 bases, J by 4 bases; bases unmatched to a gene: 4. Worth noting for this clone: The antigen it recognizes is unknown. Base-call qualities are not available, and no considerably larger clone is one nucleotide away.

TCRbeta CDR3 regions were amplified from genomic DNA by means of the immunoSEQ Assay, a bias-controlled multiplex PCR. Processing in the source paper ran as follows. The number of nucleated cells in each sample was estimated by amplification of reference gene primers within the assay. Sequence reads were collapsed and filtered to measure the absolute abundance of every unique TCRbeta CDR3 rearrangement. For each sample, productive Simpson clonality was calculated by taking the square root of Simpson's diversity index across productive rearrangements. Drawn from immuneACCESS, this table holds only the in-frame rearrangements with V and J called that TCRdb kept. Clones are partly lost; checked studies trace under half to an unresolved V gene and leave the rest unexplained. V and J calls and clone size are as listed in that table; D and trimming were resolved from the DNA. In this sample the table shows about 290,000 clones, approximately 91% of which occur a single time. 1.7% of the sample lies in the top ten.

Participants in the prospective study were enrolled through a virtual design, were aged about 18 to 100 years, and lived in about two dozen United States geographic areas. In the prospective study, participants were assigned to cohorts based on the clinical history participants reported in a screening survey and a study questionnaire. Recovered participants in ImmuneRACE Cohort 3 were defined as having two consecutive negative NP/OP PCR tests, clearance from a healthcare professional, or resolution of symptoms. In the prospective study, whole blood, serum and a nasopharyngeal or oropharyngeal swab were collected from each participant by mobile phlebotomists. Prospective study participants could optionally give additional blood draws and questionnaires over a roughly two-month period. Blood samples from the prospective study were shipped frozen or at room temperature prior to DNA extraction.

Sequencing input: PBMCs or T cells enriched from blood (not recorded which). Here the chain combines TRBV5-4 and TRBJ2-5; a stretch of 8 junction bases matches TRBD1. This receptor was identified in a woman aged 40 to 50 who had recovered from COVID-19. The CDR3 protein sequence reads: CASSRTGSETQYF. The bases read TGTGCCAGCAGTCGGACAGGGTCAGAGACCCAGTACTTC. Outside the CDR3, residues come from the reference TRBV5-4 and TRBJ2-5 proteins, so the full variable domain is: ETGVTQSPTHLIKTRGQQVTLRCSSQSGHNTVSWYQQALGQGPQFIFQYYREEENGRGNFPPRFSGLQFPNYSSELNVNALELDDSALYLCASSRTGSETQYFGPGTRLLVL.